The clone carrying this TCR beta chain was recorded many times. The antigen remains unidentified. The investigators amplified TCR beta CDR3 regions from RNA transcripts. The study used the HTBI primer set for a first-round RT-PCR of the TCR CDR3. TCRdb re-called the multiplex PCR reads through MiXCR, storing one row per CDR3 protein. The repertoire includes 300,000 to 450,000 distinct CDR3 sequences, about 17% of them detected once, and 30% to 40% sits in the top ten. This entry belongs to a study of T cells in Graves' hyperthyroidism and ophthalmopathy. The germline CDR1 and CDR2 sequences are SGDLS and YYNGEE. Between the trimmed V and J ends, which lost 0 bases and 2 bases, there was a span of 9 bases. This CDR3 has 14 amino acids. Using less than 12 ml of fresh peripheral blood, PBMCs were prepared. General study results and limits: In validation, the model predicted ophthalmopathy. These predictions came a median roughly 6.5 months before onset. Blood held most thyroid clonotypes expanded above 0.001 frequency.

This chain joins TRBV9 and TRBJ2-7; D tentatively fits TRBD1 or TRBD2 (5 bases each). Specimen: blood. The clonotype was recovered from a woman between 25 and 40 years old with Graves' hyperthyroidism that later progressed to Graves' ophthalmopathy. CDR3 DNA: TGTGCCAGCAGCGTAGGGGACGGTCCCTACGAGCAGTACTTC. Its translation is CASSVGDGPYEQYF.